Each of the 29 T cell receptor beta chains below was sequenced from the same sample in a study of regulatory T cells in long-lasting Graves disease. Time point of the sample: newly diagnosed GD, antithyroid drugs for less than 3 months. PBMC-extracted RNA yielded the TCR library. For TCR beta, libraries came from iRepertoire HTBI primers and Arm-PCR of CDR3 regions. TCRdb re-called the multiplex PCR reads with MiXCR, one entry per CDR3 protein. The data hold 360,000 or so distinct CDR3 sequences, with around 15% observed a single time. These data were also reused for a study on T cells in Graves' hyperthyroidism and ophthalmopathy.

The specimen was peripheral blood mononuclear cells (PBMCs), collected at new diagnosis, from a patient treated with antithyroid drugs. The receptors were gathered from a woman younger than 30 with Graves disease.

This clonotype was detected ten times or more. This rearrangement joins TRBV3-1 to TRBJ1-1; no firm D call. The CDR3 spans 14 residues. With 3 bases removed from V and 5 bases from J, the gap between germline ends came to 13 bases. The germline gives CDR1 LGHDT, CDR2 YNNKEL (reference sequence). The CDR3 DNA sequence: TGTGCCAGCAGCCATAACTCCAGAGGTACTGAAGCTTTCTTT. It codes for CASSHNSRGTEAFF. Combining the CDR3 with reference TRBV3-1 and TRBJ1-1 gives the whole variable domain DTAVSQTPKYLVTQMGNDKSIKCEQNLGHDTMYWYKQDSKKFLKIMFSYNNKELIINETVPNRFSPKSPDKAHLNLHINSLELGDSAVYFCASSHNSRGTEAFFGQGTRLTVV.

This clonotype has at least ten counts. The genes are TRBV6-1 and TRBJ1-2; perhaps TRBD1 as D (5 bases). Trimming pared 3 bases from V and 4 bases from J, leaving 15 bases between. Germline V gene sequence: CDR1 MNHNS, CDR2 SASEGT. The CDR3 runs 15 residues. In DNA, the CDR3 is TGTGCCAGCAGTGACTGGGCAGGGCAAGGCTATGGCTACACCTTC. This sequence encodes CASSDWAGQGYGYTF.

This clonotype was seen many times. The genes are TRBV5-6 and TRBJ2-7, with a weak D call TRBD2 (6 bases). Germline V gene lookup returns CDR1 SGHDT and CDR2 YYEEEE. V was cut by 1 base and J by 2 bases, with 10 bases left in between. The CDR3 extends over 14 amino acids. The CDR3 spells CASSLPGGAYEQYF. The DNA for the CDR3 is TGTGCCAGCAGCTTGCCCGGAGGGGCCTACGAGCAGTACTTC. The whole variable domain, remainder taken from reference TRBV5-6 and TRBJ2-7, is DAGVTQSPTHLIKTRGQQVTLRCSPKSGHDTVSWYQQALGQGPQFIFQYYEEEERQRGNFPDRFSGHQFPNYSSELNVNALLLGDSALYLCASSLPGGAYEQYFGPGTRLTVT.

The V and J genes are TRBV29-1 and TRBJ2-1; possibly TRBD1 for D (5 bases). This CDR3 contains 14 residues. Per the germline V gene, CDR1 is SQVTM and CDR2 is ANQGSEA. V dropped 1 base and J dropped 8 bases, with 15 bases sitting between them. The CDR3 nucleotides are TGCAGCGTTGAAGGACGCGGTTCAGGGTATGAGCAGTTCTTC. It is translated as CSVEGRGSGYEQFF.

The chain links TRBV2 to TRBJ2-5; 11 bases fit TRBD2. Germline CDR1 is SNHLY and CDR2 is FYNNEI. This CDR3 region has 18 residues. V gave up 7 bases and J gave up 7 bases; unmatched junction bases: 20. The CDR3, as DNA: TGTGCCAGCACCCGTCGTACACTAGCGGGGGAGCCCCAGAGGACCCAGTACTTC. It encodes CASTRRTLAGEPQRTQYF.

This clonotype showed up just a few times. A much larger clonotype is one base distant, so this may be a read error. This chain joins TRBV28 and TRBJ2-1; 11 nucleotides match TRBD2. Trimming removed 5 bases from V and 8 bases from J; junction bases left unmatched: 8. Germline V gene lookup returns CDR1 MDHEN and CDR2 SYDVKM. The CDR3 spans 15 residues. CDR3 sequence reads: CASSPLAGGRYEQFF. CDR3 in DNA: TGTGCCAGCAGTCCGTTAGCGGGAGGGCGGTATGAGCAGTTCTTC.

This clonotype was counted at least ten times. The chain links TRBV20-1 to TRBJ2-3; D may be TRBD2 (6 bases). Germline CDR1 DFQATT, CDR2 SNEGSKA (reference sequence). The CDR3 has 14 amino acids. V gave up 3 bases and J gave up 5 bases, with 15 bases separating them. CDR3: CSASRDFEIDTQYF. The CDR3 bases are TGCAGTGCTAGCCGGGACTTTGAGATAGATACGCAGTATTTT.

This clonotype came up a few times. The CDR3 nucleotides are TGTGCCACCAGCAGGACGCGGACAACGCAGTATTTT. It codes for CATSRTRTTQYF. The genes are TRBV15 and TRBJ2-3, with D possibly being TRBD1 (5 bases). Germline assignment: CDR1 LNHNV and CDR2 YYDKDF (reference sequence). The CDR3 loop spans 12 amino acids. The germline V and J ends were trimmed by 3 bases and 9 bases, with 10 bases remaining between them.

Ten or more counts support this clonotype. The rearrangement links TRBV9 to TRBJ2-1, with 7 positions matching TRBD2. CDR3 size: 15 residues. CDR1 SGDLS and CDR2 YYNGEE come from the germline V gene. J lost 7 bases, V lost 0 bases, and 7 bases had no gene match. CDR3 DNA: TGTGCCAGCAGCGTAGGAGGGAGGGCCGGGAATGAGCAGTTCTTC. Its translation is CASSVGGRAGNEQFF.

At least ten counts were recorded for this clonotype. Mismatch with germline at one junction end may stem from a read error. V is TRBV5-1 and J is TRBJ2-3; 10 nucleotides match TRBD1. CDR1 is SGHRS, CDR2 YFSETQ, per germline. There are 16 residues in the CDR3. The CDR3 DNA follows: TGTGCCAGCAGCTCTAGACAGGGGGCCACCACAGATACGCAGTATTTT. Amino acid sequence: CASSSRQGATTDTQYF.

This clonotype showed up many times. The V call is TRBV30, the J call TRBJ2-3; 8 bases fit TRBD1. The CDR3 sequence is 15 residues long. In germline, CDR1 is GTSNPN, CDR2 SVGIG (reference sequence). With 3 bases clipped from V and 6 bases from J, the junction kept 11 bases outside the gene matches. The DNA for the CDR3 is TGTGCCTGGAGGGACAGGGCCCGACGGGGGGATACGCAGTATTTT. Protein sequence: CAWRDRARRGDTQYF.

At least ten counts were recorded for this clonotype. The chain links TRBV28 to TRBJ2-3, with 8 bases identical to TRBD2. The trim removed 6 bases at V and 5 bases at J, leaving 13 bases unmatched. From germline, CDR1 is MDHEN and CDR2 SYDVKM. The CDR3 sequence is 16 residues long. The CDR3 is CASSLIRGTSGDTQYF. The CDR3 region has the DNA TGTGCCAGCAGCCTCATCCGGGGGACTAGTGGAGATACGCAGTATTTT. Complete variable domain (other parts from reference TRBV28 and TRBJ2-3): DVKVTQSSRYLVKRTGEKVFLECVQDMDHENMFWYRQDPGLGLRLIYFSYDVKMKEKGDIPEGYSVSREKKERFSLILESASTNQTSMYLCASSLIRGTSGDTQYFGPGTRLTVL.

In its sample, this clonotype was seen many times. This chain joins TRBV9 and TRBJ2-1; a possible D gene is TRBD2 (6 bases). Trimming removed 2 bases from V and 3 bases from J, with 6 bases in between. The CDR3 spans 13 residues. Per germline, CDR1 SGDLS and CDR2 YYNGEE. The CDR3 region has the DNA TGTGCCAGCAGCGTTAGCGGCTACAATGAGCAGTTCTTC. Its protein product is CASSVSGYNEQFF.

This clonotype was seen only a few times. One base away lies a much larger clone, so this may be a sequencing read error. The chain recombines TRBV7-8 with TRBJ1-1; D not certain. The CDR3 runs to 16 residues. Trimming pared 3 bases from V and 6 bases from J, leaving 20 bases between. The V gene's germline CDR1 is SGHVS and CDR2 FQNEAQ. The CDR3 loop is CASSFLSTGTNAEAFF. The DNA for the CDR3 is TGTGCCAGCAGCTTCCTGTCGACCGGAACAAACGCTGAAGCTTTCTTT.

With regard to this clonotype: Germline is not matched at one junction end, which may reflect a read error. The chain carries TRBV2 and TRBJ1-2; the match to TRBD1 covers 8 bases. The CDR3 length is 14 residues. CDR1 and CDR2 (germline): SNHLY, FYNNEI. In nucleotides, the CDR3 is TGTGCCAGCAGAGACAGGGGAGCTAACTATGACTACACCTTC. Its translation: CASRDRGANYDYTF.

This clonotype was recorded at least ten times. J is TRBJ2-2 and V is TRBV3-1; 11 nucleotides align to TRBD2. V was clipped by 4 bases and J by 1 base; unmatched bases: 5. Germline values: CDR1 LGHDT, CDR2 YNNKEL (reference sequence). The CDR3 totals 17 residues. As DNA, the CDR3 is TGTGCCAGCAGCCCCACCCTAGCGGGGGGGAACACCGGGGAGCTGTTTTTT. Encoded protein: CASSPTLAGGNTGELFF.

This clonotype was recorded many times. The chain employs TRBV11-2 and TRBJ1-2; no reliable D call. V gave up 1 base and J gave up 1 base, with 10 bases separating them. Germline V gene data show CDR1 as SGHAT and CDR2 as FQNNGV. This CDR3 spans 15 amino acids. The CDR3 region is CASSLVTAVNYGYTF. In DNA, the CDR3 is TGTGCCAGCAGCTTAGTTACAGCAGTTAACTATGGCTACACCTTC. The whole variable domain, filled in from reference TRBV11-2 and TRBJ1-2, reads EAGVAQSPRYKIIEKRQSVAFWCNPISGHATLYWYQQILGQGPKLLIQFQNNGVVDDSQLPKDRFSAERLKGVDSTLKIQPAKLEDSAVYLCASSLVTAVNYGYTFGSGTRLTVV.

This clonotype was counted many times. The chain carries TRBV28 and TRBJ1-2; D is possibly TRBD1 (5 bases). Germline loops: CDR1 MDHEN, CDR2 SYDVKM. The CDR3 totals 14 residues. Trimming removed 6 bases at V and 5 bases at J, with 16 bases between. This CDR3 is CASRTPGGSYGYTF. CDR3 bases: TGTGCCAGCAGAACCCCTGGGGGGAGTTATGGCTACACCTTC.

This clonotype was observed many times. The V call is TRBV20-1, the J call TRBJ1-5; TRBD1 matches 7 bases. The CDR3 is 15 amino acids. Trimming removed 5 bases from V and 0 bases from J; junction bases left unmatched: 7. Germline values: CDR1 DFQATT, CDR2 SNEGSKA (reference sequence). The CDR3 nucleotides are TGCAGTGCTCAAGGGACAGACTATAGCAATCAGCCCCAGCATTTT. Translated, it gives CSAQGTDYSNQPQHF.

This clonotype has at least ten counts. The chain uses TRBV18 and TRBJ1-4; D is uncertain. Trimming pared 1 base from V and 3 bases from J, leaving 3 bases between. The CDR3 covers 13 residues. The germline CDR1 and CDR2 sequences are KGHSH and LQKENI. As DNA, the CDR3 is TGTGCCAGCTCACCACAGGCTAATGAAAAACTGTTTTTT. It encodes CASSPQANEKLFF. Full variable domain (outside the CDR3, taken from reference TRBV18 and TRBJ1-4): NAGVMQNPRHLVRRRGQEARLRCSPMKGHSHVYWYRQLPEEGLKFMVYLQKENIIDESGMPKERFSAEFPKEGPSILRIQQVVRGDSAAYFCASSPQANEKLFFGSGTQLSVL.

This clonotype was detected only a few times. The CDR3 loop is CASSVAVGTGSYTF. DNA for the CDR3: TGTGCCAGCAGCGTAGCGGTTGGAACCGGGAGCTACACCTTC. The rearrangement uses TRBV9 and TRBJ1-2; D unresolved. V was clipped by 0 bases and J by 9 bases, with 15 bases between them. The CDR3 contains 14 residues. Germline loops: CDR1 SGDLS, CDR2 YYNGEE.

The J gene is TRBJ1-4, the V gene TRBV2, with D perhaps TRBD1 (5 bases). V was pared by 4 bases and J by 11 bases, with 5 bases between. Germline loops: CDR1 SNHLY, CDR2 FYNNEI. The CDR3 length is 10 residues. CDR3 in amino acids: CASSGGKLFF. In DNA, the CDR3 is TGTGCCAGCAGTGGGGGGAAACTGTTTTTT.

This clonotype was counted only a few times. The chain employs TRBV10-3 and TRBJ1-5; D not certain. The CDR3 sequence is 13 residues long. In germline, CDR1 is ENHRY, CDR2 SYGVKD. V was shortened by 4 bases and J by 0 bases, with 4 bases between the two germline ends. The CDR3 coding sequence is TGTGCCATCAGTGGGGATAGCAATCAGCCCCAGCATTTT. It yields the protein CAISGDSNQPQHF.

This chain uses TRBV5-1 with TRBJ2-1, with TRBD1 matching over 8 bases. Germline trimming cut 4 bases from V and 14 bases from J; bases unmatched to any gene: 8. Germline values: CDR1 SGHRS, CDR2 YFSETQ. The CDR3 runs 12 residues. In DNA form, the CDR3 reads TGCGCCAGCAGCCTAGGGACAGGTGGTAAGTTCTTC. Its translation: CASSLGTGGKFF.

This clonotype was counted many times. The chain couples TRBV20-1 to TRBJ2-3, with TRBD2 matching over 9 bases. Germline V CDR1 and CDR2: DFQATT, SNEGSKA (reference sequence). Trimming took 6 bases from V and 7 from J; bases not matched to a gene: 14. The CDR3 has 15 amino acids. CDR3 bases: TGCAGTGCCATAAGCGGGAGGCCCACGGGGAATACGCAGTATTTT. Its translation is CSAISGRPTGNTQYF.

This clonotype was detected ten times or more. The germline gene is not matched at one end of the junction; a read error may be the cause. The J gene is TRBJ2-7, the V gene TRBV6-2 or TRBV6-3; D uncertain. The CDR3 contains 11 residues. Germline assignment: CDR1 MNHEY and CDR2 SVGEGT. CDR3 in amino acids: CASKDSYEQYF. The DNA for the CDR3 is TGCGCCAGCAAGGACTCCTACGAGCAGTACTTC.

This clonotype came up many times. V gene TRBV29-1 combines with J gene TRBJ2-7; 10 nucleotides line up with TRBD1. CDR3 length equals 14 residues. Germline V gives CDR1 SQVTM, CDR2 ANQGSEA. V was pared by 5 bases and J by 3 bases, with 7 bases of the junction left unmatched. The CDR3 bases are TGCAGCGTTCGGGGACAGGGGCAATACTACGAGCAGTACTTC. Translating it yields CSVRGQGQYYEQYF.

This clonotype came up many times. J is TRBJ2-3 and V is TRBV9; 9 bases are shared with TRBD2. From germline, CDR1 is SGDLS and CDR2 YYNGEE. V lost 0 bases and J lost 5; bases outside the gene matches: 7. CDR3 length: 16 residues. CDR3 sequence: CASSVALAGLGDTQYF. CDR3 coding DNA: TGTGCCAGCAGCGTAGCTCTAGCGGGATTGGGAGATACGCAGTATTTT.

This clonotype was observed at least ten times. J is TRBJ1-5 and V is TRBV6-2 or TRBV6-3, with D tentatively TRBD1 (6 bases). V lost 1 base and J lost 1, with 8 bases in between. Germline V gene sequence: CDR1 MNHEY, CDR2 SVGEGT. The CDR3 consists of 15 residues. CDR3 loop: CASSYLGGSNQPQHF. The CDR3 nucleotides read TGTGCCAGCAGTTACTTAGGGGGAAGCAATCAGCCCCAGCATTTT.